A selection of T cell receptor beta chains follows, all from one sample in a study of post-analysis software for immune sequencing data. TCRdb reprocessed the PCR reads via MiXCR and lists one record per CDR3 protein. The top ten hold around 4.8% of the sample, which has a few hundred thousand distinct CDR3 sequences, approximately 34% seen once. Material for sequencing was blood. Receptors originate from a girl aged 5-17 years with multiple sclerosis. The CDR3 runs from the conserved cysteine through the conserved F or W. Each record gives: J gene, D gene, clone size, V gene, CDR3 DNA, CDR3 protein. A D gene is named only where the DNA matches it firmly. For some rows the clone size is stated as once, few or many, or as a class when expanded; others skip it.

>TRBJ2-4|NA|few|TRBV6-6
TGTGCCAGCAGCAGGGATGGTTCGCGTGAGCAGTACTTC
CASSRDGSREQYF
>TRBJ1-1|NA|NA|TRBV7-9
TGTGCCAGCAGCTTAGCCCCGGGGGCAGGGGCGAACACTGAAGCTTTCTTT
CASSLAPGAGANTEAFF
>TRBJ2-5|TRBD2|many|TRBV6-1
TGTGCCAGCAGTACTCGGCGGGGGGGGATAGAGACCCAGTACTTC
CASSTRRGGIETQYF
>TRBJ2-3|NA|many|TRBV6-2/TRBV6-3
TGTGCCAGCACTCGGAGGAGCGGGAGCACAGATACGCAGTATTTT
CASTRRSGSTDTQYF
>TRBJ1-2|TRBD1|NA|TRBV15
TGTGCCACCAGCACCTGGACAGGCTCCAACTATGGCTACACCTTC
CATSTWTGSNYGYTF
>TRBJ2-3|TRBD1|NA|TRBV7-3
TGTGCCAGCAACTTAGTGACAGGGGATACAGATACGCAGTATTTT
CASNLVTGDTDTQYF
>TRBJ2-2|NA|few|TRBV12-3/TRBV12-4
TGTGCCAGCAGGATCAGGGGATTGGCCGGGGAGCTGTTTTTT
CASRIRGLAGELFF
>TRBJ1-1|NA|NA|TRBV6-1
TGTGCCAGCAGCATGGGGAGAGCTTTCTTT
CASSMGRAFF
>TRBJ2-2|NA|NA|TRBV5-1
TGCGCCAGCAGCTCACTAGAACCGGCCGGGGAGCTGTTTTTT
CASSSLEPAGELFF
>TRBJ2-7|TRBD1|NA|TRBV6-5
TGTGCCAGCAGTTACTCTCGACAGGGGGCCTACGAGCAGTACTTC
CASSYSRQGAYEQYF
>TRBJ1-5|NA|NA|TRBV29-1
TGCAGCGTTGTCGTCCAGCGCAATCAGCCCCAGCATTTT
CSVVVQRNQPQHF
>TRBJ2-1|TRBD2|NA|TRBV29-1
TGCAGCGTTGAAGAGAAAACAGGGGTGGTAGCGGGAGCCTGGGACAATGAGCAGCTCTTC
CSVEEKTGVVAGAWDNEQLF
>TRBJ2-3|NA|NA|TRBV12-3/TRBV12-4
TGTGCCAGCAGTCCAAATTATCTTACGCAGTATTTT
CASSPNYLTQYF